This TCR beta chain was found in a study of human T cells and chemical hapten exposure. Study summary: Skin on the upper inner arm, approximately 2 cm by approximately 2 cm in size, was sensitized with 2% DPC. Minor pooled library volume differences mainly drove per-sample TCR yield variation.

One entry per CDR3 protein, called by TCRdb with MiXCR from the RACE reads. The data hold under 100,000 distinct CDR3 sequences, with roughly 10% observed a single time. CDR1 and CDR2 (germline): LGHNT, FRNRAP. The V end was cut by 7 bases, the J end by 4 bases, with 8 bases between. CDR3 length: 12 amino acids. Time point here: patch test 2, 6 weeks after DPC sensitization. Treatment: therapeutic diphenylcyclopropenone sensitization with weekly scalp DPC. Alopecia patients between 18 and 70 years old and suitable for DPC were used as donors. This clonotype was seen more than once but under ten times. The sequencing used whole blood, collected in connection with sensitization to the hapten diphenylcyclopropenone (DPC). This chain uses TRBV12-5 with TRBJ2-1; D remains unclear. The origin of this receptor is a woman aged 40 to 55 with alopecia areata. Some clones in this sample may be carry-over from other donors' samples. CDR3 in amino acids: CASEGGYNEQFF. DNA of the CDR3: TGTGCTAGTGAAGGCGGTTACAATGAGCAGTTCTTC.